This is a list of T cell receptor beta chains from one sample in a study of Ad26.COV2.S vaccination and SARS-CoV-2 variants. Using immunoSEQ multiplex PCR, the repertoire was profiled, and TCRdb retains in-frame clones only, with some absent. Here the sample spans about 400,000 clones, 75% to 90% being singletons. The sample was peripheral blood, taken in a trial of Ad26.COV2.S vaccine versus placebo. Source of these receptors: a person aged 18 to 59 who received the Ad26.COV2.S COVID-19 vaccine or a placebo. Each CDR3 is given with its conserved first and last residue. D genes are given only for firm matches. Size tells how often a clone was seen (once, few, many) or the class of an expanded clone, and some rows leave it out.

v_gene: TRBV10-2; j_gene: TRBJ1-5; abundance: NA; d_gene: TRBD1; CDR3aa: CASKNRGLSQPQHF; CDR3nt: TGCGCCAGCAAGAACAGGGGCCTTAGTCAGCCCCAGCATTTT
v_gene: TRBV7-9; j_gene: TRBJ1-2; abundance: NA; d_gene: NA; CDR3aa: CASSLRQNYGYTF; CDR3nt: TGTGCCAGCAGCTTAAGACAGAACTATGGCTACACCTTC
v_gene: TRBV9; j_gene: TRBJ2-6; abundance: NA; d_gene: TRBD2; CDR3aa: CASSQGLAGPSGANVLTF; CDR3nt: TGTGCCAGCAGCCAGGGACTAGCGGGGCCCTCTGGGGCCAACGTCCTGACTTTC
v_gene: TRBV18; j_gene: TRBJ2-2; abundance: NA; d_gene: NA; CDR3aa: CASTTIQTGELFF; CDR3nt: TGTGCCAGCACGACTATACAAACCGGGGAGCTGTTTTTT
v_gene: TRBV4-1; j_gene: TRBJ1-1; abundance: NA; d_gene: NA; CDR3aa: CASSQTTVYTEAFF; CDR3nt: TGCGCCAGCAGCCAGACGACAGTATATACTGAAGCTTTCTTT
v_gene: TRBV6-5; j_gene: TRBJ1-2; abundance: NA; d_gene: NA; CDR3aa: CASTRAAGYGYTF; CDR3nt: TGTGCCAGCACCCGGGCAGCCGGGTATGGCTACACCTTC
v_gene: TRBV21-1; j_gene: TRBJ1-2; abundance: NA; d_gene: NA; CDR3aa: CASSSRGEYGYTF; CDR3nt: TGTGCCAGCAGTTCCAGGGGTGAGTATGGCTACACCTTC
v_gene: TRBV10-2; j_gene: TRBJ2-7; abundance: once; d_gene: TRBD1; CDR3aa: CASTPLRDRTYEQYF; CDR3nt: TGCGCCAGCACCCCCCTCCGGGACAGAACCTACGAGCAGTACTTC
v_gene: TRBV6-2/TRBV6-3; j_gene: TRBJ1-5; abundance: NA; d_gene: NA; CDR3aa: CASSYLGGSNQPQHF; CDR3nt: TGTGCCAGCAGTTATCTCGGGGGCAGCAATCAGCCCCAGCATTTT
v_gene: TRBV11-2; j_gene: TRBJ1-2; abundance: NA; d_gene: TRBD1; CDR3aa: CASSLARGPNYGYTF; CDR3nt: TGTGCCAGCAGCTTAGCCAGGGGGCCAAACTATGGCTACACCTTC
v_gene: TRBV11-1; j_gene: TRBJ2-2; abundance: NA; d_gene: TRBD1; CDR3aa: CASSRTGEGGELFF; CDR3nt: TGTGCCAGCAGCAGGACAGGGGAGGGCGGGGAGCTGTTTTTT
v_gene: TRBV11-2; j_gene: TRBJ1-2; abundance: few; d_gene: NA; CDR3aa: CASSPGQDYGYTF; CDR3nt: TGTGCCAGCAGCCCCGGCCAGGACTATGGCTACACCTTC
v_gene: TRBV3-1/TRBV3-2; j_gene: TRBJ2-1; abundance: once; d_gene: NA; CDR3aa: CASSQEEVSYNEQFF; CDR3nt: TGTGCCAGCAGCCAAGAAGAGGTCTCCTACAATGAGCAGTTCTTC
v_gene: TRBV19; j_gene: TRBJ2-2; abundance: NA; d_gene: TRBD2; CDR3aa: CASSILTSGLRTGELFF; CDR3nt: TGTGCCAGTAGTATTTTGACTAGCGGTCTAAGGACCGGGGAGCTGTTTTTT
v_gene: TRBV6-5; j_gene: TRBJ1-2; abundance: NA; d_gene: NA; CDR3aa: CASSHREPRGYTF; CDR3nt: TGTGCCAGCAGTCACCGGGAACCGAGGGGCTACACCTTC
v_gene: TRBV4-1; j_gene: TRBJ2-1; abundance: NA; d_gene: TRBD2; CDR3aa: CASSTRGGPGDEQFF; CDR3nt: TGCGCCAGCAGCACCCGGGGGGGGCCTGGGGATGAGCAGTTCTTC
v_gene: TRBV2; j_gene: TRBJ1-4; abundance: NA; d_gene: NA; CDR3aa: CASSGGNNEKLFF; CDR3nt: TGTGCCAGCAGTGGTGGGAATAATGAAAAACTGTTTTTT
v_gene: TRBV11-3; j_gene: TRBJ1-6; abundance: NA; d_gene: TRBD1; CDR3aa: CASSLAPRDRGQDSPLHF; CDR3nt: TGTGCCAGCAGCTTAGCCCCCAGAGACAGGGGGCAAGATTCACCCCTCCACTTT
v_gene: TRBV18; j_gene: TRBJ2-5; abundance: NA; d_gene: NA; CDR3aa: CASSEVPKETQYF; CDR3nt: TGTGCCAGCTCAGAGGTCCCAAAGGAGACCCAGTACTTC
v_gene: TRBV19; j_gene: TRBJ2-1; abundance: NA; d_gene: NA; CDR3aa: CASRRAGPYNEQFF; CDR3nt: TGTGCCAGTAGAAGGGCCGGACCCTACAATGAGCAGTTCTTC
v_gene: TRBV20-1; j_gene: TRBJ1-1; abundance: NA; d_gene: NA; CDR3aa: CSATPDEAFF; CDR3nt: TGCAGTGCCACCCCAGACGAAGCTTTCTTT
v_gene: TRBV3-1/TRBV3-2; j_gene: TRBJ1-5; abundance: NA; d_gene: NA; CDR3aa: CASSQNPEDQPQHF; CDR3nt: TGTGCCAGCAGCCAAAACCCGGAGGATCAGCCCCAGCATTTT
v_gene: TRBV27; j_gene: TRBJ1-2; abundance: NA; d_gene: NA; CDR3aa: CASRVNWKEHGYTF; CDR3nt: TGTGCCAGCAGGGTTAACTGGAAAGAACATGGCTACACCTTC
v_gene: TRBV7-9; j_gene: TRBJ1-4; abundance: NA; d_gene: NA; CDR3aa: CASSSGVGEKLFF; CDR3nt: TGTGCCAGCAGCTCCGGGGTCGGGGAAAAACTGTTTTTT
v_gene: TRBV6-2/TRBV6-3; j_gene: TRBJ2-1; abundance: NA; d_gene: NA; CDR3aa: CASSYSLRSYHEDNEQFF; CDR3nt: TGTGCCAGCAGTTACTCCTTGCGTTCCTATCACGAGGACAATGAGCAGTTCTTC
v_gene: TRBV11-3; j_gene: TRBJ2-2; abundance: NA; d_gene: NA; CDR3aa: CASSPHRDLGTGELFF; CDR3nt: TGTGCCAGCAGCCCGCACCGGGACTTAGGCACCGGGGAGCTGTTTTTT
v_gene: TRBV6-6; j_gene: TRBJ1-2; abundance: NA; d_gene: NA; CDR3aa: CASTREGRANYGYTF; CDR3nt: TGTGCCAGCACCAGAGAAGGTCGCGCGAACTATGGCTACACCTTC
v_gene: TRBV2; j_gene: TRBJ1-1; abundance: NA; d_gene: TRBD1; CDR3aa: CASSDPQDRGGTEAFF; CDR3nt: TGTGCCAGCAGTGATCCCCAGGACAGGGGGGGCACTGAAGCTTTCTTT
v_gene: TRBV5-1; j_gene: TRBJ1-1; abundance: NA; d_gene: NA; CDR3aa: CASSLGLMNTEAFF; CDR3nt: TGCGCCAGCAGCTTGGGTCTCATGAACACTGAAGCTTTCTTT
v_gene: TRBV7-9; j_gene: TRBJ1-1; abundance: NA; d_gene: NA; CDR3aa: CASSSDGYVQPNTEAFF; CDR3nt: TGTGCCAGCAGCTCAGACGGCTACGTACAGCCGAACACTGAAGCTTTCTTT
v_gene: TRBV6-1; j_gene: TRBJ2-5; abundance: NA; d_gene: NA; CDR3aa: CASSEGPESGTQYF; CDR3nt: TGTGCCAGCAGTGAAGGCCCAGAGTCGGGGACCCAGTACTTC
v_gene: TRBV6-5; j_gene: TRBJ2-5; abundance: NA; d_gene: NA; CDR3aa: CACKDRDFSKYF; CDR3nt: TGTGCCTGTAAGGACAGAGATTTCTCGAAGTACTTC
v_gene: TRBV28; j_gene: TRBJ2-7; abundance: once; d_gene: TRBD1; CDR3aa: CASSPLGQGLFNEQYF; CDR3nt: TGTGCCAGCAGTCCCCTGGGACAGGGACTCTTTAATGAGCAGTACTTC
v_gene: TRBV29-1; j_gene: TRBJ1-5; abundance: once; d_gene: NA; CDR3aa: CSVNNPRPGQGHQPQHF; CDR3nt: TGCAGCGTTAACAACCCCCGCCCTGGGCAGGGGCATCAGCCCCAGCATTTT
v_gene: TRBV18; j_gene: TRBJ1-1; abundance: NA; d_gene: TRBD1; CDR3aa: CASSPRTGGKYTEAFF; CDR3nt: TGTGCCAGCTCACCACGGACAGGGGGCAAGTATACTGAAGCTTTCTTT
v_gene: TRBV3-1/TRBV3-2; j_gene: TRBJ1-6; abundance: NA; d_gene: NA; CDR3aa: CASSQDSSSSYNSPLHF; CDR3nt: TGTGCCAGCAGCCAAGATTCATCGTCCTCCTATAATTCACCCCTCCACTTT
v_gene: TRBV2; j_gene: TRBJ2-3; abundance: NA; d_gene: NA; CDR3aa: CASSSPGGSTDTQYF; CDR3nt: TGTGCCAGCAGTAGCCCCGGGGGCAGCACAGATACGCAGTATTTT
v_gene: TRBV6-2/TRBV6-3; j_gene: TRBJ1-2; abundance: few; d_gene: NA; CDR3aa: CASSYSGTYYGYTF; CDR3nt: TGTGCCAGCAGTTACTCCGGGACCTACTATGGCTACACCTTC
v_gene: TRBV5-1; j_gene: TRBJ2-1; abundance: NA; d_gene: TRBD2; CDR3aa: CASSLGEGGHEQFF; CDR3nt: TGCGCCAGCAGCCTGGGGGAGGGAGGCCATGAGCAGTTCTTC
v_gene: TRBV10-2; j_gene: TRBJ2-7; abundance: NA; d_gene: NA; CDR3aa: CASSRAGAYEQYF; CDR3nt: TGCGCCAGCAGCCGCGCTGGAGCCTACGAGCAGTACTTC
v_gene: TRBV4-3; j_gene: TRBJ1-1; abundance: NA; d_gene: NA; CDR3aa: CASSQVGAWAEAFF; CDR3nt: TGCGCCAGCAGCCAAGTAGGAGCGTGGGCTGAAGCTTTCTTT
v_gene: TRBV5-6; j_gene: TRBJ2-7; abundance: few; d_gene: NA; CDR3aa: CASSLGLYEQYF; CDR3nt: TGTGCCAGCAGCCTTGGCCTCTACGAGCAGTACTTC
v_gene: TRBV6-5; j_gene: TRBJ2-7; abundance: NA; d_gene: TRBD1; CDR3aa: CASSYGTAGYEQYF; CDR3nt: TGTGCCAGCAGTTACGGGACAGCCGGCTACGAGCAGTACTTC
v_gene: TRBV5-1; j_gene: TRBJ2-1; abundance: NA; d_gene: TRBD2; CDR3aa: CASSPGGSGSYNEQFF; CDR3nt: TGCGCCAGCAGCCCGGGGGGTAGCGGCTCCTACAATGAGCAGTTCTTC
v_gene: TRBV29-1; j_gene: TRBJ2-1; abundance: NA; d_gene: NA; CDR3aa: CSVHRGTDNEQFF; CDR3nt: TGCAGCGTCCATCGGGGTACAGACAATGAGCAGTTCTTC